These T cell receptor beta chains were read from a single sample in a study of blood T cell repertoires in COVID-19. Some clones are missing from TCRdb's copy, which holds only in-frame ones; the method was immunoSEQ multiplex PCR. The table has 110,000 to 150,000 clones, 75% to 90% seen once. Sequenced sample: peripheral blood. All receptors derive from a human donor in a cohort sampled during active COVID-19. CDR3s include the opening cysteine and the closing phenylalanine or tryptophan. Fields, in order: CDR3 protein, CDR3 DNA, clone size, D gene, V gene, J gene. The D gene is left open where the match is weak. Where a row states a size, it is once, few, many or the class of an expanded clone; other rows omit it.

cdr3_aa: CASSYERRLSGNTIYF
cdr3_nt: TGTGCCAGCAGTTACGAGAGGCGCCTCTCTGGAAACACCATATATTTT
clone_size: NA
d_call: NA
v_call: TRBV6-2/TRBV6-3
j_call: TRBJ1-3

cdr3_aa: CASSRAQPGALHF
cdr3_nt: TGTGCCAGCAGCCGAGCCCAGCCAGGGGCCCTCCACTTT
clone_size: NA
d_call: NA
v_call: TRBV7-9
j_call: TRBJ1-6

cdr3_aa: CASRETGTSTEAFF
cdr3_nt: TGTGCCAGTAGAGAAACAGGGACCAGCACTGAAGCTTTCTTT
clone_size: NA
d_call: NA
v_call: TRBV19
j_call: TRBJ1-1

cdr3_aa: CASSLMRQGVAGNTIYF
cdr3_nt: TGCGCCAGCAGCTTGATGAGACAGGGAGTGGCTGGAAACACCATATATTTT
clone_size: NA
d_call: TRBD1
v_call: TRBV5-1
j_call: TRBJ1-3

cdr3_aa: CASSLDPGTQYF
cdr3_nt: TGTGCCAGCAGTTTAGACCCAGGGACCCAGTACTTC
clone_size: NA
d_call: NA
v_call: TRBV12-3/TRBV12-4
j_call: TRBJ2-5

cdr3_aa: CAISESIGAQGTGELFF
cdr3_nt: TGTGCCATCAGTGAGTCGATAGGGGCCCAGGGCACCGGGGAGCTGTTTTTT
clone_size: NA
d_call: NA
v_call: TRBV10-3
j_call: TRBJ2-2

cdr3_aa: CASSLGRDSEQYF
cdr3_nt: TGTGCCAGCAGTTTAGGCCGGGACAGCGAGCAGTACTTC
clone_size: NA
d_call: TRBD1
v_call: TRBV12-3/TRBV12-4
j_call: TRBJ2-7

cdr3_aa: CASRRPGNNYGYTF
cdr3_nt: TGTGCCAGCAGGCGACCAGGGAATAACTATGGCTACACCTTC
clone_size: NA
d_call: NA
v_call: TRBV7-2
j_call: TRBJ1-2

cdr3_aa: CASRPTGVGTEAFF
cdr3_nt: TGTGCCAGCAGGCCGACAGGGGTGGGCACTGAAGCTTTCTTT
clone_size: few
d_call: TRBD1
v_call: TRBV2
j_call: TRBJ1-1

cdr3_aa: CASSLARQPPEAFF
cdr3_nt: TGTGCCAGCAGCTTAGCCCGACAACCACCTGAAGCTTTCTTT
clone_size: NA
d_call: NA
v_call: TRBV7-2
j_call: TRBJ1-1

cdr3_aa: CASSYEGLAGLETQYF
cdr3_nt: TGCGCCAGCAGCTACGAGGGACTAGCGGGGTTGGAGACCCAGTACTTC
clone_size: NA
d_call: TRBD2
v_call: TRBV5-1
j_call: TRBJ2-5

cdr3_aa: CASSQGQGAETQYF
cdr3_nt: TGTGCCAGCAGCCAAGGACAGGGGGCCGAGACCCAGTACTTC
clone_size: NA
d_call: TRBD1
v_call: TRBV3-1/TRBV3-2
j_call: TRBJ2-5

cdr3_aa: CASSFSYRDWRYNEQFF
cdr3_nt: TGTGCCAGCAGCTTCTCCTACCGGGACTGGAGATACAATGAGCAGTTCTTC
clone_size: NA
d_call: NA
v_call: TRBV5-4
j_call: TRBJ2-1

cdr3_aa: CASSEGQGASYTF
cdr3_nt: TGTGCCAGCAGTGAAGGACAGGGGGCTAGCTACACCTTC
clone_size: NA
d_call: TRBD1
v_call: TRBV6-4
j_call: TRBJ1-2

cdr3_aa: CASSLVAGAPYNEQFF
cdr3_nt: TGTGCCAGCAGCCTTGTAGCGGGAGCACCCTACAATGAGCAGTTCTTC
clone_size: NA
d_call: TRBD2
v_call: TRBV11-3
j_call: TRBJ2-1

cdr3_aa: CSVGAETQYF
cdr3_nt: TGCAGCGTGGGGGCCGAGACCCAGTACTTC
clone_size: NA
d_call: NA
v_call: TRBV29-1
j_call: TRBJ2-5

cdr3_aa: CASSLEAGKSTDTQYF
cdr3_nt: TGCGCCAGCAGCTTGGAGGCGGGAAAGAGCACAGATACGCAGTATTTT
clone_size: NA
d_call: NA
v_call: TRBV5-1
j_call: TRBJ2-3

cdr3_aa: CASSGQGRDTEAFF
cdr3_nt: TGTGCCAGCAGCGGACAGGGTAGGGACACTGAAGCTTTCTTT
clone_size: NA
d_call: TRBD1
v_call: TRBV2
j_call: TRBJ1-1

cdr3_aa: CASSRGPGEPSKLFF
cdr3_nt: TGTGCCAGTAGCCGGGGTCCAGGGGAACCGAGTAAACTGTTTTTT
clone_size: NA
d_call: NA
v_call: TRBV19
j_call: TRBJ1-4

cdr3_aa: CASSRGDPGAEAFF
cdr3_nt: TGTGCCAGCAGCCGGGGGGACCCCGGGGCTGAAGCTTTCTTT
clone_size: NA
d_call: NA
v_call: TRBV5-6
j_call: TRBJ1-1

cdr3_aa: CASSLWFLRGAFF
cdr3_nt: TGTGCCAGCAGCTTGTGGTTCCTACGGGGAGCTTTCTTT
clone_size: few
d_call: NA
v_call: TRBV5-6
j_call: TRBJ1-1

cdr3_aa: CACESGGGYTF
cdr3_nt: TGTGCCTGCGAATCAGGTGGTGGCTACACCTTC
clone_size: NA
d_call: NA
v_call: TRBV30
j_call: TRBJ1-2

cdr3_aa: CASTGAYSQPQHF
cdr3_nt: TGTGCCAGTACAGGGGCTTATAGTCAGCCCCAGCATTTT
clone_size: NA
d_call: TRBD1
v_call: TRBV12-3/TRBV12-4
j_call: TRBJ1-5

cdr3_aa: CASSQQTDNEQFF
cdr3_nt: TGTGCCAGCAGCCAACAAACCGACAATGAGCAGTTCTTC
clone_size: NA
d_call: NA
v_call: TRBV7-8
j_call: TRBJ2-1

cdr3_aa: CASKVRATNEKLFF
cdr3_nt: TGTGCCAGCAAAGTCCGAGCAACTAATGAAAAACTGTTTTTT
clone_size: NA
d_call: NA
v_call: TRBV27
j_call: TRBJ1-4

cdr3_aa: CASYRGPNYGYTF
cdr3_nt: TGTGCCAGTTACAGGGGGCCGAACTATGGCTACACCTTC
clone_size: few
d_call: TRBD1
v_call: TRBV12-3/TRBV12-4
j_call: TRBJ1-2

cdr3_aa: CASSQGTSSLAGETSEQFF
cdr3_nt: TGCGCCAGCAGCCAAGGGACCTCCTCACTAGCGGGAGAGACAAGTGAGCAGTTCTTC
clone_size: NA
d_call: TRBD2
v_call: TRBV4-3
j_call: TRBJ2-1

cdr3_aa: CASSFGPYNSPLHF
cdr3_nt: TGTGCCAGCAGTTTTGGGCCGTATAATTCACCCCTCCACTTT
clone_size: NA
d_call: NA
v_call: TRBV28
j_call: TRBJ1-6

cdr3_aa: CASSLEQGNTGELFF
cdr3_nt: TGTGCCAGCAGCTTGGAACAGGGGAACACCGGGGAGCTGTTTTTT
clone_size: NA
d_call: NA
v_call: TRBV5-6
j_call: TRBJ2-2

cdr3_aa: CASRDRPGTHNEQFF
cdr3_nt: TGTGCCAGCAGGGACAGGCCCGGGACACACAATGAGCAGTTCTTC
clone_size: NA
d_call: TRBD1
v_call: TRBV2
j_call: TRBJ2-1

cdr3_aa: CSVGGSYEQFF
cdr3_nt: TGCAGCGTTGGGGGCAGCTATGAGCAGTTCTTC
clone_size: many
d_call: NA
v_call: TRBV29-1
j_call: TRBJ2-1

cdr3_aa: CASSSGGAGRYGYTF
cdr3_nt: TGTGCCAGCAGCTCTGGGGGAGCAGGGAGGTATGGCTACACCTTC
clone_size: many
d_call: NA
v_call: TRBV5-6
j_call: TRBJ1-2

cdr3_aa: CASSPSGGLTDTQYF
cdr3_nt: TGTGCCAGTAGTCCTAGCGGGGGACTCACAGATACGCAGTATTTT
clone_size: NA
d_call: TRBD2
v_call: TRBV19
j_call: TRBJ2-3

cdr3_aa: CASRGPGDGTQYF
cdr3_nt: TGTGCCAGCAGGGGCCCGGGGGACGGGACCCAGTACTTC
clone_size: NA
d_call: NA
v_call: TRBV6-5
j_call: TRBJ2-5

cdr3_aa: CASSEGASGPLEQYF
cdr3_nt: TGTGCCAGCAGCGAAGGCGCTAGCGGACCTCTCGAGCAGTACTTC
clone_size: NA
d_call: TRBD2
v_call: TRBV7-8
j_call: TRBJ2-7

cdr3_aa: CASSLGPTQGAAGNTIYF
cdr3_nt: TGTGCCAGCAGCTTAGGCCCAACCCAGGGGGCTGCTGGAAACACCATATATTTT
clone_size: few
d_call: TRBD1
v_call: TRBV7-6
j_call: TRBJ1-3

cdr3_aa: CAISNQQGGSDMEFF
cdr3_nt: TGTGCCATCAGTAACCAACAGGGGGGGTCTGATATGGAGTTCTTC
clone_size: NA
d_call: NA
v_call: TRBV10-3
j_call: TRBJ2-1

cdr3_aa: CASTPLRVSNTGELFF
cdr3_nt: TGTGCCAGCACCCCCCTTCGGGTCTCGAACACCGGGGAGCTGTTTTTT
clone_size: NA
d_call: NA
v_call: TRBV11-2
j_call: TRBJ2-2

cdr3_aa: CASTPSRGYGYTF
cdr3_nt: TGTGCCAGTACCCCATCGCGGGGTTATGGCTACACCTTC
clone_size: once
d_call: NA
v_call: TRBV19
j_call: TRBJ1-2

cdr3_aa: CASSLDRVRTEAFF
cdr3_nt: TGTGCCAGCAGCTTAGACAGGGTGCGCACTGAAGCTTTCTTT
clone_size: few
d_call: NA
v_call: TRBV7-6
j_call: TRBJ1-1

cdr3_aa: CASSPLWAGNNEQFF
cdr3_nt: TGCGCCAGCAGCCCTCTTTGGGCCGGGAACAATGAGCAGTTCTTC
clone_size: NA
d_call: NA
v_call: TRBV4-1
j_call: TRBJ2-1

cdr3_aa: CASSLGQVTGELFF
cdr3_nt: TGCGCCAGCAGTTTGGGACAGGTCACCGGGGAGCTGTTTTTT
clone_size: NA
d_call: TRBD1
v_call: TRBV5-1
j_call: TRBJ2-2

cdr3_aa: CASSFGLAYNTQYF
cdr3_nt: TGTGCCAGCAGCTTCGGACTAGCGTATAATACGCAGTATTTT
clone_size: NA
d_call: TRBD2
v_call: TRBV7-3
j_call: TRBJ2-3

cdr3_aa: CASSLGLLAGEGEQFF
cdr3_nt: TGTGCCAGCAGCTTAGGCTTACTAGCGGGGGAGGGTGAGCAGTTCTTC
clone_size: NA
d_call: TRBD2
v_call: TRBV11-3
j_call: TRBJ2-1

cdr3_aa: CASSLGLAGGPTGELFF
cdr3_nt: TGCGCCAGCAGCTTGGGACTAGCGGGAGGGCCCACCGGGGAGCTGTTTTTT
clone_size: NA
d_call: TRBD2
v_call: TRBV5-1
j_call: TRBJ2-2

cdr3_aa: CASSRGQGAMGTEAFF
cdr3_nt: TGTGCCAGCAGCCGCGGACAGGGGGCAATGGGAACTGAAGCTTTCTTT
clone_size: NA
d_call: TRBD1
v_call: TRBV3-1/TRBV3-2
j_call: TRBJ1-1

cdr3_aa: CSVESGQGSPDTQYF
cdr3_nt: TGCAGCGTTGAGTCCGGACAGGGGTCCCCAGATACGCAGTATTTT
clone_size: NA
d_call: TRBD1
v_call: TRBV29-1
j_call: TRBJ2-3

cdr3_aa: CASSPRTGYNEKLFF
cdr3_nt: TGTGCCAGCAGCCCCAGGACAGGATATAATGAAAAACTGTTTTTT
clone_size: NA
d_call: TRBD1
v_call: TRBV9
j_call: TRBJ1-4

cdr3_aa: CASSPQGADYGYTF
cdr3_nt: TGTGCCAGTAGTCCACAGGGGGCGGACTATGGCTACACCTTC
clone_size: NA
d_call: TRBD1
v_call: TRBV19
j_call: TRBJ1-2

cdr3_aa: CASSFRLTAQETQYF
cdr3_nt: TGTGCCAGCAGCTTTAGATTGACAGCTCAAGAGACCCAGTACTTC
clone_size: few
d_call: NA
v_call: TRBV11-3
j_call: TRBJ2-5

cdr3_aa: CATSRERVNTEAFF
cdr3_nt: TGTGCCACCAGCAGAGAGAGGGTGAACACTGAAGCTTTCTTT
clone_size: NA
d_call: NA
v_call: TRBV15
j_call: TRBJ1-1

cdr3_aa: CASSLVSTGRDIQYF
cdr3_nt: TGTGCCAGCAGCTTAGTTTCGACAGGACGTGACATTCAGTACTTC
clone_size: NA
d_call: NA
v_call: TRBV11-3
j_call: TRBJ2-4

cdr3_aa: CASSVDQGRNEQFF
cdr3_nt: TGTGCCAGCAGCGTAGACCAGGGCCGCAATGAGCAGTTCTTC
clone_size: NA
d_call: NA
v_call: TRBV9
j_call: TRBJ2-1